This T cell receptor beta chain was recovered during a study of monozygotic twins with inflammatory bowel disease. Regarding the study as a whole: The data did not back a single strong IBD-associated clonotype or signal.

Template switching was used to attach UMIs, which incorporated a 6-nucleotide sample barcode. Each CDR3 protein gets one entry in TCRdb, which reprocessed the 5' RACE reads and gives no DNA. The table lists about 130,000 distinct CDR3 sequences. Notes on this clonotype: What it recognizes is unknown.

The sequenced sample was blood. The sequence was collected from a human donor with ulcerative colitis or Crohn's disease, or a healthy co-twin of an affected twin (not recorded which).

CDR3 sequence: CASSRTGAKNIQYF. The chain links TRBV3-1 to TRBJ2-4; checking the TCRdb D call of TRBD1 is not possible without DNA. Per the germline V gene, CDR1 is LGHDT and CDR2 is YNNKEL (reference sequence). The CDR3 runs 14 residues.